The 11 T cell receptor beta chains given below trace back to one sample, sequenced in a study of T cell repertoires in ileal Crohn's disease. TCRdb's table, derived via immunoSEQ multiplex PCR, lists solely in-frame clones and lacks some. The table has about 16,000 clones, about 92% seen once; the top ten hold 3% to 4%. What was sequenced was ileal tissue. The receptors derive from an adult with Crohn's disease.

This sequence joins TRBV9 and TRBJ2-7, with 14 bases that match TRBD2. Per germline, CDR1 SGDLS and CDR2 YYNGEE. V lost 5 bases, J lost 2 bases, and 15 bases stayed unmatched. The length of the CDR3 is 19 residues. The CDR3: CASRQTPGTSGGATYEQYF. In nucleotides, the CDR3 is TGTGCCAGCAGACAAACACCCGGGACTAGCGGGGGCGCGACCTACGAGCAGTACTTC.

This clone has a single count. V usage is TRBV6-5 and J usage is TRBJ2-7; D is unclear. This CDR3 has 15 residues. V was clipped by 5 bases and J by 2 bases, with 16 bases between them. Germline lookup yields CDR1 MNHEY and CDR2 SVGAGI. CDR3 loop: CASSTPSDPTYEQYF. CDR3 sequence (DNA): TGTGCCAGCAGTACCCCTTCTGATCCTACCTACGAGCAGTACTTC.

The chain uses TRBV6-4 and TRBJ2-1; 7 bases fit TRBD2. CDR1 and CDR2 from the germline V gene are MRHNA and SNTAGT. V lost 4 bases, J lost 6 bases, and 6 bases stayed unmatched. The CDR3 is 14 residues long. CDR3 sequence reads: CASSGGGGLNEQFF. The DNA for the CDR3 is TGTGCCAGCAGTGGGGGCGGGGGACTCAATGAGCAGTTCTTC.

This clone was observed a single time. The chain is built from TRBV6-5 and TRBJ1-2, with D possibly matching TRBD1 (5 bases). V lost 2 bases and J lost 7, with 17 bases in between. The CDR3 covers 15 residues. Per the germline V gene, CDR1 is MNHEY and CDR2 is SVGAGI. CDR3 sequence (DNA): TGTGCCAGCAGTTACCGCGCACGACAGTATGGTGGCTACACCTTC. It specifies CASSYRARQYGGYTF.

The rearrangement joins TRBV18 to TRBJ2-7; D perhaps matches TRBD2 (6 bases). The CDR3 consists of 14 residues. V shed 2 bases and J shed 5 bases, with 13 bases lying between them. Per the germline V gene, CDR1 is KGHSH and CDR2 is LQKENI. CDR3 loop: CASSPFASDHEQYF. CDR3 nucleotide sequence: TGTGCCAGCTCACCATTCGCTAGCGACCACGAGCAGTACTTC.

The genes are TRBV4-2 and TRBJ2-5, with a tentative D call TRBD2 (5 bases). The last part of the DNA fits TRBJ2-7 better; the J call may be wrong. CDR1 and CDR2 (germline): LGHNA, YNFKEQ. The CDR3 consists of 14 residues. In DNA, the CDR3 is TGTGCCAGCAGCCTGGACTCGGGTCCCTACGAGCAGTACTTC. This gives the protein CASSLDSGPYEQYF.

As DNA, the CDR3 is TGTGCCAGCAGTGAACTACGGGGCAGGGGGGAAAAACTGTTTTTT. Protein product: CASSELRGRGEKLFF. The chain uses TRBV2 and TRBJ1-4; 7 bases agree with TRBD1. The CDR3 sequence is 15 residues long. With 2 bases clipped from V and 8 bases from J, the junction kept 8 bases outside the gene matches. Per germline, CDR1 SNHLY and CDR2 FYNNEI.

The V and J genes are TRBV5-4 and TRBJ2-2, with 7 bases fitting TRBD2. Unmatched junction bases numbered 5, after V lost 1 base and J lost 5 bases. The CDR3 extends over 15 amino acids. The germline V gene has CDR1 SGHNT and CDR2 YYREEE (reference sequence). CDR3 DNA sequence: TGTGCCAGCAGCTTGCGCGGGGGTGGGACCGGGGAGCTGTTTTTT. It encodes CASSLRGGGTGELFF. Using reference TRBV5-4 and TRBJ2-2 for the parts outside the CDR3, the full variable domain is ETGVTQSPTHLIKTRGQQVTLRCSSQSGHNTVSWYQQALGQGPQFIFQYYREEENGRGNFPPRFSGLQFPNYSSELNVNALELDDSALYLCASSLRGGGTGELFFGEGSRLTVL.

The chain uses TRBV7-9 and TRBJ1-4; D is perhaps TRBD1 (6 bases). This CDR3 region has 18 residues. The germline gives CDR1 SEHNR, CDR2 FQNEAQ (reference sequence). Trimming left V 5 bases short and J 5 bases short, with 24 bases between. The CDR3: CASSRTTGTGHRNEKLFF. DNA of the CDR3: TGTGCCAGCAGCCGGACGACGGGAACGGGACACCGAAATGAAAAACTGTTTTTT.

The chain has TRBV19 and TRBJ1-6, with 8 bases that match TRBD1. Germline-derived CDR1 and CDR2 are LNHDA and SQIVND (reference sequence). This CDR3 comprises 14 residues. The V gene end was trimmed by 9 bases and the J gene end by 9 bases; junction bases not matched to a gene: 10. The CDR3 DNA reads TGTGCCAGCAAGACTGGGACAGGTGGTTCACCCCTCCACTTT. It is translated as CASKTGTGGSPLHF.

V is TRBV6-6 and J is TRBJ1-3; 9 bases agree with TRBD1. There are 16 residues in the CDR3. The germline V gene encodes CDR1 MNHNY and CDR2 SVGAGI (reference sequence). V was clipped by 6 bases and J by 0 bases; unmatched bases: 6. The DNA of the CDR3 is TGTGCCAGCAGCGGGACAGGGCAACTCTCTGGAAACACCATATATTTT. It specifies CASSGTGQLSGNTIYF.